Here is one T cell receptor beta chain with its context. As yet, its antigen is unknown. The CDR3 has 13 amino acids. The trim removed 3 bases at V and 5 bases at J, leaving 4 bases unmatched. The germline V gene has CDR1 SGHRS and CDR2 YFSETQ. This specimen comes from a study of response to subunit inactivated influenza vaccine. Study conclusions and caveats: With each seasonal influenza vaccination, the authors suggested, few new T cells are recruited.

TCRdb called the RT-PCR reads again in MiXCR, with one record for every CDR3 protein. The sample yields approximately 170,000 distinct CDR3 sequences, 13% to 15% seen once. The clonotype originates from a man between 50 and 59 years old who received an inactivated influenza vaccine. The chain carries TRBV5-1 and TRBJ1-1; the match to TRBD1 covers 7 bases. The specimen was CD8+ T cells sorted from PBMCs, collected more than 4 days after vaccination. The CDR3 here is CASSYGTETEAFF. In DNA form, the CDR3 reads TGCGCCAGCAGCTATGGGACAGAAACTGAAGCTTTCTTT.